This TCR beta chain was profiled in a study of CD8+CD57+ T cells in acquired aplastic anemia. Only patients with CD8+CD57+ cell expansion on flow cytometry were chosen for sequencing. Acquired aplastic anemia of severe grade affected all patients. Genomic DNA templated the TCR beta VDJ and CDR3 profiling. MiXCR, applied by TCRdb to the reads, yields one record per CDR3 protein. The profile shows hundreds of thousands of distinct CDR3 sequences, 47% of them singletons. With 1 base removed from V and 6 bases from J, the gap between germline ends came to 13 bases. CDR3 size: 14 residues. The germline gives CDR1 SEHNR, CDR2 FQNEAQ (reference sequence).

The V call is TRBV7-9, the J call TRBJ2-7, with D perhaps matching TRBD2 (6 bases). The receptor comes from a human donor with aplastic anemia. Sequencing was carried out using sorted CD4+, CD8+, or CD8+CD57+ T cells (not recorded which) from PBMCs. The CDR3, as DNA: TGTGCCAGCAGCTTAGAGGCGGGGTCAGCCGAGCAGTACTTC. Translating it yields CASSLEAGSAEQYF. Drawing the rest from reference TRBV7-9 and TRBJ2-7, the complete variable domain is DTGVSQNPRHKITKRGQNVTFRCDPISEHNRLYWYRQTLGQGPEFLTYFQNEAQLEKSRLLSDRFSAERPKGSFSTLEIQRTEQGDSAMYLCASSLEAGSAEQYFGPGTRLTVT.